A selection of T cell receptor beta chains follows, all from one sample in a study of blood T cell repertoires in COVID-19. TCRdb's table, derived via immunoSEQ multiplex PCR, lists solely in-frame clones and lacks some. The repertoire holds some 300,000 clones, with about nine tenths as singletons. Source material: peripheral blood. The receptors stem from a man between 18 and 29 years old with active or convalescent COVID-19. CDR3s include the opening cysteine and the closing phenylalanine or tryptophan. A D gene is named only where the DNA matches it firmly. Size is stated for part of the rows, as once, few or many counts, or as a class when the clone is expanded.

j_gene,d_gene,v_gene,abundance,CDR3nt,CDR3aa
TRBJ2-6,-,TRBV27,-,TGTGCCAGCAGCTACTCTGGGGCCAACGTCCTGACTTTC,CASSYSGANVLTF
TRBJ2-5,-,TRBV29-1,-,TGCAGCGCGCTCCTGGAATCGGCGGACCAAGAGACCCAGTACTTC,CSALLESADQETQYF
TRBJ2-7,-,TRBV18,-,TGTGCCAGCTCACCACTAGAGGGCTCCTACGAGCAGTACTTC,CASSPLEGSYEQYF
TRBJ1-5,-,TRBV27,-,TGTGCCAGCAGTTTATTGGGCCAGCCCCAGCATTTT,CASSLLGQPQHF
TRBJ2-7,-,TRBV6-2/TRBV6-3,few,TGTGCCAGCAGTTTCGGCTCCTACGAGCAGTACTTC,CASSFGSYEQYF
TRBJ1-2,-,TRBV10-2,once,TGCGCCAGCAGCGCTCAGATGGGCCTGGGCTATGGCTACACCTTC,CASSAQMGLGYGYTF
TRBJ1-2,-,TRBV4-3,-,TGCGCCACCTCTATTTCAGAGGGCTATGGCTACACCTTC,CATSISEGYGYTF
TRBJ2-3,TRBD2,TRBV19,-,TGTGCCAGTCGACTAGCGGGGGAACCCACAGATACGCAGTATTTT,CASRLAGEPTDTQYF
TRBJ2-6,-,TRBV7-9,-,TGTGCCAGCAGCTATACCGGTGCTAACGTCCTGACTTTC,CASSYTGANVLTF
TRBJ2-1,TRBD1,TRBV19,-,TGTGCCAGTAGTATCTGGGGACAGCTCTACAATGAGCAGTTCTTC,CASSIWGQLYNEQFF
TRBJ2-7,TRBD2,TRBV28,-,TGTGCCAGCAGTCCTCCGGGGGGGTGGGAGAGCTCCTACGAGCAGTACTTC,CASSPPGGWESSYEQYF
TRBJ2-7,TRBD1,TRBV18,-,TGTGCCAGCTCACTAGGGACAGTCTACGAGCAGTACTTC,CASSLGTVYEQYF
TRBJ2-1,-,TRBV3-1/TRBV3-2,-,TGTGCCAGCAGCCAACAGGACTTTGACTCCTACAATGAGCAGTTCTTC,CASSQQDFDSYNEQFF
TRBJ1-6,TRBD1,TRBV24-1,-,TGTGCCACCAAGGACAGGGCTAATTCACCCCTCCACTTT,CATKDRANSPLHF
TRBJ1-1,-,TRBV29-1,-,TGCAGCGCCGAGGACAGACCGAACACTGAAGCTTTCTTT,CSAEDRPNTEAFF
TRBJ1-2,TRBD1,TRBV9,-,TGTGCCAGCAGCGTGTCGTTGACAGGGGATTTGTGGGGCTACACCTTC,CASSVSLTGDLWGYTF
TRBJ1-2,TRBD1,TRBV18,-,TGTGCCAGCTCCCGGGAGACAGGGAACTATGGCTACACCTTC,CASSRETGNYGYTF
TRBJ1-2,-,TRBV6-5,-,TGTGCCAGCACGACAACGGGGAATGGCTACACCTTC,CASTTTGNGYTF
TRBJ2-1,-,TRBV6-5,-,TGTGCCAGCAGTTACGGCGCTAGCTCCTACAATGAGCAGTTCTTC,CASSYGASSYNEQFF
TRBJ1-4,-,TRBV11-3,-,TGTGCCAGCAGCTCCGGGACAATGCCTGAAAAACTGTTTTTT,CASSSGTMPEKLFF
TRBJ2-7,-,TRBV4-1,-,TGCGCCAGCAGCCAAGGGGGACTCCTCTACGAGCAGTACTTC,CASSQGGLLYEQYF
TRBJ2-7,TRBD1,TRBV3-1/TRBV3-2,-,TGTGCCAGCAGCCAAGGCTCAGGGGGCTTCGAGCAGTACTTC,CASSQGSGGFEQYF
TRBJ2-7,-,TRBV6-5,-,TGTGCCAGCAGGCTCACTTTTCGAGAGGGCTACGAGCAGTACTTC,CASRLTFREGYEQYF
TRBJ2-6,TRBD1,TRBV5-1,few,TGCGCCAGCAACCGGGGGACAGGGATCGCTGGGGCCAACGTCCTGACTTTC,CASNRGTGIAGANVLTF
TRBJ1-1,TRBD1,TRBV6-1,-,TGTGCCAGCAGTGAGTGGACAGGGGGCAACACTGAAGCTTTCTTT,CASSEWTGGNTEAFF
TRBJ2-3,TRBD2,TRBV5-6,-,TGTGCCAGCAGCCAAAGACTAGCGGGGGTTACTAGCACAGATACGCAGTATTTT,CASSQRLAGVTSTDTQYF
TRBJ2-5,TRBD1,TRBV28,-,TGTGCCAGCAGTTCGGGACAGTCCAAAGAGACCCAGTACTTC,CASSSGQSKETQYF
TRBJ1-5,-,TRBV28,-,TGTGCCAGCACAGGGTTCTCCCCTCAGCCCCAGCATTTT,CASTGFSPQPQHF
TRBJ1-3,-,TRBV2,-,TGTGCCAGCAGTCTACAGCCGAGCTCTGGAAACACCATATATTTT,CASSLQPSSGNTIYF
TRBJ1-2,TRBD1,TRBV6-4,-,TGTGCCAGCAGTGAGACAGGGTACAGCAGTGGCTACACCTTC,CASSETGYSSGYTF
TRBJ2-4,-,TRBV5-6,-,TGTGCCAGCAGCTCGTTAGCCAAAAACATTCAGTACTTC,CASSSLAKNIQYF
TRBJ2-6,-,TRBV15,once,TGTGCCACCAGCAGAGACACTTCTGGGGCCAACGTCCTGACTTTC,CATSRDTSGANVLTF
TRBJ2-3,-,TRBV6-4,-,TGTGCCAGCAAAGGAGTCACAGATACGCAGTATTTT,CASKGVTDTQYF
TRBJ2-7,-,TRBV7-9,-,TGTGCCAGCAGCTCATCTCGAGGGTACGAGCAGTACTTC,CASSSSRGYEQYF
TRBJ2-6,-,TRBV12-5,once,TGTGCTAGTGCCGACCCAGGAGGCCACTCTGGGGCCAACGTCCTGACTTTC,CASADPGGHSGANVLTF
TRBJ1-5,TRBD1,TRBV2,-,TGTGCCAGCAGCTTACAGGGGTGGGGCAATCAGCCCCAGCATTTT,CASSLQGWGNQPQHF
TRBJ1-2,TRBD1,TRBV19,-,TGTGCCAGTCACCGGGACAGGGAATTTAACTATGGCTACACCTTC,CASHRDREFNYGYTF
TRBJ2-1,-,TRBV19,-,TGTGCCAGTAGTGTCCGGGAGAATGAGCAGTTCTTC,CASSVRENEQFF
TRBJ1-2,TRBD1,TRBV11-2,few,TGTGCCAGCACCCCGCTAAGAAAGGGACAGGGATTTGGCTACACCTTC,CASTPLRKGQGFGYTF
TRBJ1-1,TRBD1,TRBV19,-,TGTGCCAGTAGTTCGTTAACAGGGGTGGGCACTGAAGCTTTCTTT,CASSSLTGVGTEAFF
TRBJ1-2,-,TRBV29-1,-,TGCAGCGTTGACAGAATCTATGGCTACACCTTC,CSVDRIYGYTF
TRBJ1-1,TRBD1,TRBV28,-,TGTGCCAGCAAACCAGGGGGCCAAACTGAAGCTTTCTTT,CASKPGGQTEAFF
TRBJ1-1,-,TRBV15,-,TGTGCCACCAGCAGAGTCGAGTTGGGGCGAACTGAAGCTTTCTTT,CATSRVELGRTEAFF
TRBJ2-1,TRBD2,TRBV20-1,-,TGCAGTGCTAGTTCCGGGCGGGGGGGGACCTACAATGAGCAGTTCTTC,CSASSGRGGTYNEQFF
TRBJ2-6,TRBD2,TRBV19,-,TGTGCCAGTACCCCGGGACTAGCTTCTGGGGCCAACGTCCTGACTTTC,CASTPGLASGANVLTF
TRBJ2-3,TRBD2,TRBV5-4,-,TGTGCCAGCAGCTTTAGGTTAGCGGGAGGCCCGTTAGGAACAGATACGCAGTATTTT,CASSFRLAGGPLGTDTQYF
TRBJ1-5,-,TRBV4-2,once,TGTGCCAGCAGCCAAAAGACAGGTGGAGGTAGCAATCAGCCCCAGCATTTT,CASSQKTGGGSNQPQHF
TRBJ2-3,-,TRBV6-4,-,TGTGCCAGCAGCGGTGGTAGGGGTGGGGCGGATACGCAGTATTTT,CASSGGRGGADTQYF
TRBJ2-1,-,TRBV27,-,TGTGCCAGCAGCTCCTCGAGCTCCTACAATGAGCAGTTCTTC,CASSSSSSYNEQFF
TRBJ1-2,TRBD1,TRBV4-1,-,TGCGCCAGCAGCCAGCTGGGACAGGGCCATGGCTACACCTTC,CASSQLGQGHGYTF
TRBJ2-3,TRBD2,TRBV19,-,TGTGCCACCCACGACGGGGGGGCCGTGTCAGATACGCAGTATTTT,CATHDGGAVSDTQYF
TRBJ1-4,TRBD1,TRBV4-1,-,TGCGCCAGCAGCCAAGACGGGACAGGGGACGAAAAACTGTTTTTT,CASSQDGTGDEKLFF